The source of this T cell receptor (beta chain) is a study of vaccination and CD4 T cells after COVID-19. The CDR3 is 15 residues long. Germline values: CDR1 DFQATT, CDR2 SNEGSKA (reference sequence). Treatment indicated: approximately 9-day PBMC culture with coronavirus spike peptide pools or control peptides (ViraFEST assay). Scientists ran DNA taken from cultured CD4+ T cells through the Oncomine TCR Beta short-read assay for sequencing. TCRdb itself ran the PCR reads through MiXCR, one entry per CDR3 protein. This table has about 4,100 distinct CDR3 sequences, about 20% appearing once. Worth noting for this clonotype: Antigen specificity is unknown.

The TCR comes from a human donor who had recovered from COVID-19. The specimen sequenced was CD4+ T cells from blood, cultured in vitro. The chain is built from TRBV20-1 and TRBJ2-3, with TRBD2 matching over 11 bases. The CDR3 DNA sequence: TGCGGGGGGCTAGCGGGGGGCCCCTACACAGATACGCAGTATTTT. Its translation is CGGLAGGPYTDTQYF.